Sequencing of this TCR beta chain was carried out in a study of blood T cells in healthy people across ages. The CDR3 length is 16 residues. The germline CDR1 and CDR2 sequences are LGHDT and YNNKEL (reference sequence). A second PCR, run for about 6 to 11 cycles, used a sample-barcoded 5' primer plus a J-beta primer mix. TCRdb fed the 5' RACE reads into MiXCR, producing one record per CDR3 protein. This table holds about 320,000 distinct CDR3 sequences, 27% found once. This clonotype was detected a few times. Donors each provided roughly 10 milliliters of peripheral blood. This clonotype was obtained from a woman in her 70s in good health. Specimen: blood. The chain couples TRBV3-1 to TRBJ2-5; TRBD2 matches at 7 bases. The end of the DNA aligns better with TRBJ2-1, so the J call may be wrong. The CDR3 loop reads CACTQGRASGYNEQFF. DNA of the CDR3: TGTGCCTGCACCCAAGGGCGGGCTAGCGGCTACAATGAGCAGTTCTTC.